The next 18 T cell receptor beta chains were all read from a single sample in a study of Ad26.COV2.S vaccination and SARS-CoV-2 variants. Treatment in this sample: roughly 18 received Ad26.COV2.S at low or high dose, single or two shots; about five received placebo; per-sample allocation not given. Day 63 following the first vaccine or placebo injection was when the samples were taken. The assay was immunoSEQ multiplex PCR, and TCRdb's table has in-frame clones only and misses some. The sample shows around 500,000 clones, around 89% of them seen only once. Source: peripheral blood, taken in a trial of Ad26.COV2.S vaccine versus placebo. The receptors come from a person between 18 and 60 years old who received the Ad26.COV2.S COVID-19 vaccine or a placebo.

V and J are TRBV18 and TRBJ2-1, with 9 positions matching TRBD2. The germline V gene encodes CDR1 KGHSH and CDR2 LQKENI. The CDR3 sequence is 15 residues long. The J segment lost 5 bases and the V segment lost 10 bases, leaving 12 bases of the junction unmatched. CDR3 nucleotide sequence: TGTGCCACCTCCCTCACGGCTAGCGGGAACAATGAGCAGTTCTTC. This translates into CATSLTASGNNEQFF.

V usage is TRBV28 and J usage is TRBJ1-1; D might be TRBD1 (6 bases). The CDR3 length is 13 residues. The ends were cut back, 3 bases at V and 4 bases at J, with 9 bases in the middle. Germline CDR1 MDHEN, CDR2 SYDVKM. CDR3 nucleotide sequence: TGTGCCAGCAGTTTTAGGGGGGCCACTGAAGCTTTCTTT. As protein: CASSFRGATEAFF.

The chain recombines TRBV2 with TRBJ2-1, with TRBD2 matching 11 bases. The CDR3 is made up of 14 amino acids. The germline gives CDR1 SNHLY, CDR2 FYNNEI. The ends lost 6 bases at V and 3 bases at J; junction bases unmatched: 1. For the CDR3, the DNA is TGTGCCAGCAGGGGACTAGCGGTCTACAATGAGCAGTTCTTC. Translating it yields CASRGLAVYNEQFF.

The chain couples TRBV11-3 to TRBJ2-5, with 8 bases lining up with TRBD1. J was trimmed by 2 bases and V by 5 bases; bases with no gene match: 7. The CDR3 is 15 amino acids. Germline V gene lookup returns CDR1 SGHNT and CDR2 YENEEA. The CDR3 protein is CASSPGTGIQETQYF. The CDR3 DNA follows: TGTGCCAGCAGCCCAGGGACAGGAATACAAGAGACCCAGTACTTC.

The chain employs TRBV5-1 and TRBJ2-7; 7 bases align to TRBD1. Per the germline V gene, CDR1 is SGHRS and CDR2 is YFSETQ. The CDR3 extends over 13 amino acids. The ends lost 0 bases at V and 10 bases at J; junction bases unmatched: 7. CDR3 loop: CASSLEGQDQQYF. CDR3 nucleotide sequence: TGCGCCAGCAGCTTGGAAGGACAGGACCAACAGTACTTC.

The count of this clone is one. The chain uses TRBV11-3 and TRBJ2-3; the D gene is possibly TRBD2 (5 bases). Germline CDR1 reads SGHNT; CDR2 reads YENEEA. The CDR3 is made up of 16 amino acids. V lost 0 bases and J 4 bases, leaving 14 bases between the germline ends. DNA of the CDR3: TGTGCCAGCAGCTTAGAGGGCGGGCCCAGCTCAGATACGCAGTATTTT. Amino acids: CASSLEGGPSSDTQYF.

The genes are TRBV7-3 and TRBJ2-1; unclear D gene. The ends were cut back, 0 bases at V and 6 bases at J, with 6 bases in the middle. This CDR3 region has 13 residues. Germline CDR1 reads SGHTA; CDR2 reads FQGTGA. The CDR3 loop reads CASSLTSLNEQFF. The CDR3 region has the DNA TGTGCCAGCAGCTTAACGTCTCTCAATGAGCAGTTCTTC. The whole variable domain, remainder taken from reference TRBV7-3 and TRBJ2-1, is GAGVSQTPSNKVTEKGKYVELRCDPISGHTALYWYRQSLGQGPEFLIYFQGTGAADDSGLPNDRFFAVRPEGSVSTLKIQRTERGDSAVYLCASSLTSLNEQFFGPGTRLTVL.

The chain employs TRBV2 and TRBJ2-7; D possibly corresponds to TRBD1 (6 bases). V was shortened by 2 bases and J by 7 bases, with 18 bases between the two germline ends. CDR1 is SNHLY, CDR2 FYNNEI, per germline. The CDR3 covers 15 residues. In DNA form, the CDR3 reads TGTGCCAGCAGTGAACGGGGTCAGGGGCTGGGGGAGCAGTACTTC. Its protein is CASSERGQGLGEQYF. The whole variable domain, filled in from reference TRBV2 and TRBJ2-7, reads EPEVTQTPSHQVTQMGQEVILRCVPISNHLYFYWYRQILGQKVEFLVSFYNNEISEKSEIFDDQFSVERPDGSNFTLKIRSTKLEDSAMYFCASSERGQGLGEQYFGPGTRLTVT.

V gene TRBV20-1 combines with J gene TRBJ2-7; D is possibly TRBD2 (6 bases). Per the germline V gene, CDR1 is DFQATT and CDR2 is SNEGSKA (reference sequence). Between the trimmed V and J ends, which lost 3 bases and 2 bases, there was a span of 17 bases. CDR3 length: 15 residues. Here the CDR3 DNA reads TGCAGTGCTAGTCCTATACAGGAGGGAACCTACGAGCAGTACTTC. Translating it yields CSASPIQEGTYEQYF.

A few counts support this clone. This chain connects TRBV2 to TRBJ2-1; weak D call: TRBD2 (5 bases). The CDR3 totals 12 residues. From germline, CDR1 is SNHLY and CDR2 FYNNEI. The V end lost 7 bases, the J end lost 9 bases, and 13 bases lay between the germline ends. The CDR3 reads CASKRVGGEQFF. CDR3 nucleotide sequence: TGTGCCAGCAAGCGAGTAGGAGGTGAGCAGTTCTTC.

The chain carries TRBV10-3 and TRBJ2-1; 12 nucleotides agree with TRBD2. Germline CDR1 is ENHRY and CDR2 is SYGVKD. V dropped 7 bases and J dropped 5; count of bases not matched to a gene: 12. The CDR3 contains 17 residues. CDR3 amino acids: CAITRLAGVGPNNEQFF. The CDR3 nucleotides read TGTGCCATCACCCGACTAGCGGGAGTTGGCCCAAACAATGAGCAGTTCTTC.

V usage is TRBV7-2 and J usage is TRBJ2-3; a possible D gene is TRBD1 (6 bases). Trimming took 1 base from V and 7 from J, leaving 12 bases between them. This CDR3 region has 14 residues. The germline V gene has CDR1 SGHTA and CDR2 FQGNSA. CDR3: CASSLGWGRNTQYF. CDR3 coding DNA: TGTGCCAGCAGCTTAGGATGGGGGCGGAATACGCAGTATTTT. Drawing the rest from reference TRBV7-2 and TRBJ2-3, the complete variable domain is GAGVSQSPSNKVTEKGKDVELRCDPISGHTALYWYRQSLGQGLEFLIYFQGNSAPDKSGLPSDRFSAERTGGSVSTLTIQRTQQEDSAVYLCASSLGWGRNTQYFGPGTRLTVL.

J is TRBJ2-1 and V is TRBV29-1, with D maybe TRBD1 (5 bases). This CDR3 contains 12 residues. The V and J ends lost 8 bases and 4 bases respectively, with 12 bases between them. Germline CDR1 reads SQVTM; CDR2 reads ANQGSEA. This CDR3 is CSYWGFYNEQFF. CDR3 sequence (DNA): TGCAGCTACTGGGGCTTTTACAATGAGCAGTTCTTC.

This rearrangement joins TRBV6-5 to TRBJ2-1; a possible D gene is TRBD2 (5 bases). V lost 5 bases and J 7 bases, leaving 12 bases between the germline ends. The CDR3 length is 13 residues. Germline V gene data show CDR1 as MNHEY and CDR2 as SVGAGI. The CDR3 here is CASSLPGKNEQFF. CDR3 nucleotides: TGTGCCAGCAGTCTACCGGGAAAAAATGAGCAGTTCTTC.

V gene TRBV11-2 combines with J gene TRBJ2-2, with D possibly being TRBD1 or TRBD2 (5 bases each). Germline values: CDR1 SGHAT, CDR2 FQNNGV. The CDR3 extends over 16 amino acids. Deletions cut 6 bases from V and 6 bases from J, with 20 bases between. The CDR3: CASRVISGPRAGELFF. In nucleotides, the CDR3 is TGTGCCAGCAGAGTAATTTCGGGACCCCGGGCCGGGGAGCTGTTTTTT.

This chain links TRBV7-9 with TRBJ1-4, with D perhaps matching TRBD1 (5 bases). Deletions cut 5 bases from V and 3 bases from J, with 19 bases between. The length of the CDR3 is 17 residues. Germline loops: CDR1 SEHNR, CDR2 FQNEAQ (reference sequence). CDR3 protein: CASSPPHQGSANEKLFF. The CDR3 coding sequence is TGTGCCAGCAGCCCACCCCACCAGGGCAGTGCTAATGAAAAACTGTTTTTT.

This chain uses TRBV7-8 with TRBJ1-1; no clear D. This CDR3 contains 17 residues. Looked up from germline, CDR1 is SGHVS and CDR2 is FQNEAQ. Trimming left V 1 base short and J 0 bases short, with 15 bases between. Here the CDR3 reads CASSLVMRGTMNTEAFF. CDR3 sequence (DNA): TGTGCCAGCAGCTTAGTAATGCGCGGCACAATGAACACTGAAGCTTTCTTT.

This clone was detected once. J is TRBJ1-6 and V is TRBV28, with 7 bases that match TRBD1. Losses at the gene ends were 1 base for V and 10 bases for J; bases not matched to a gene: 10. This CDR3 contains 16 residues. Germline V gene data show CDR1 as MDHEN and CDR2 as SYDVKM. The CDR3 DNA reads TGTGCCAGCAGTTTATACCCCGGGACAGTAAACTCACCCCTCCACTTT. This encodes CASSLYPGTVNSPLHF.